This T cell receptor (beta chain) emerged from a study of T cells in Graves' hyperthyroidism and ophthalmopathy. Fresh peripheral blood, about 9.9 ml, yielded the PBMCs. With 3 bases removed from V and 8 bases from J, the gap between germline ends came to 8 bases. The CDR3 runs to 11 residues. The V gene's germline CDR1 is DFQATT and CDR2 SNEGSKA (reference sequence). Regions amplified from RNA transcripts were the TCR beta CDR3 regions. Primed by the HTBI set, a first-round RT-PCR was run on the TCR CDR3. TCRdb itself ran the multiplex PCR reads through MiXCR, one entry per CDR3 protein. Seen here are fewer than 450,000 distinct CDR3 sequences, 15% observed once, and the top ten hold approximately 19%. Overall study results and limits: Most clonotypes expanded in the thyroid (above 0.001) were also present in blood. Ophthalmopathy was distinguished from stable hyperthyroidism by 13 V-J signatures.

The sample holds many counts of this clonotype. Its antigen is currently unknown. This chain connects TRBV20-1 to TRBJ2-1; possible D gene TRBD2, 5 bases. The clonotype comes from a woman aged 55-69 years with Graves' ophthalmopathy. The sequencing input was blood. CDR3 nucleotides: TGCAGTGCTAGCGGGATGGATGAGCAGTTCTTC. Translation gives CSASGMDEQFF.